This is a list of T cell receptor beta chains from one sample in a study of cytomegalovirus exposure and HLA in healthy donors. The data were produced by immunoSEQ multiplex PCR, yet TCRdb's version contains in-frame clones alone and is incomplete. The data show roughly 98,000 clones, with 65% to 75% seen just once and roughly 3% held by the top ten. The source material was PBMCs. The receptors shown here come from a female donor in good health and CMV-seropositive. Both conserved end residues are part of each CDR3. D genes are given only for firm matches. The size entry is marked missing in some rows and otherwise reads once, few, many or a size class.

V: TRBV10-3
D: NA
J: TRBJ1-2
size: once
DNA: TGTGCCATCAGTGAGTCAGCCTCGTATGGCTACACCTTC
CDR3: CAISESASYGYTF

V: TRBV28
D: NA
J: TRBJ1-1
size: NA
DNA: TGTGCCAGCAGTTTGGTTAGTGACACTGAAGCTTTCTTT
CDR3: CASSLVSDTEAFF

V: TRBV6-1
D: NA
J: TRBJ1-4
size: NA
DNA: TGTGCCAGCAGTGAAGACGGGGAAAAACTGTTTTTT
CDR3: CASSEDGEKLFF

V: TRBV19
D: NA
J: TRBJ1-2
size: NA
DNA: TGTGCCAGTAGTATCGGGTCCTTGGGCTACACCTTC
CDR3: CASSIGSLGYTF

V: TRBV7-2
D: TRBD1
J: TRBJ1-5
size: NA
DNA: TGTGCCAGCAGCTTAGGACAGGGGGGTCAGCCCCAGCATTTT
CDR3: CASSLGQGGQPQHF

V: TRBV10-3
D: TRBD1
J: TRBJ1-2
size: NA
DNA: TGTGCCATCAGTGTGGACAGGGATTCTGGCTACACCTTC
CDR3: CAISVDRDSGYTF

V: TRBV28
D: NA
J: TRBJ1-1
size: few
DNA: TGTGCCAGCAGTCTCCGGAACACGGGAGCTTTCTTT
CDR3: CASSLRNTGAFF

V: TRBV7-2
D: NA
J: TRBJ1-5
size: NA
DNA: TGTGCCAGCAGCTTAGCGGCCAGGGTTAGCAATCAGCCCCAGCATTTT
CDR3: CASSLAARVSNQPQHF

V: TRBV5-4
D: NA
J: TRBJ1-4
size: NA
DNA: TGTGCCAGCAGCTTGGGTGGTACTCGCCGAGCCGAAAAACTGTTTTTT
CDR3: CASSLGGTRRAEKLFF

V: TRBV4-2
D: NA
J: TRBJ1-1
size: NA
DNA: TGTGCCAGCAGCCAAGGTGGTGGGGCTCTCACTGAAGCTTTCTTT
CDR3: CASSQGGGALTEAFF

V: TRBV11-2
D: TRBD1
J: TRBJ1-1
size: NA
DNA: TGTGCCAGCAGCTCATCTGGGCGGACAGGGGGGAACACTGAAGCTTTCTTT
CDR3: CASSSSGRTGGNTEAFF

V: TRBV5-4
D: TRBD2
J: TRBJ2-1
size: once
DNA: TGTGCCAGCAGCCCGCTTCCTAGCGGAGGCGGTTCCTACAATGAGCAGTTCTTC
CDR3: CASSPLPSGGGSYNEQFF

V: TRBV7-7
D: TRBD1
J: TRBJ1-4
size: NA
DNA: TGTGCTAGCAGCAGATCCGGGACAGAGAATGAAAAACTGTTTTTT
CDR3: CASSRSGTENEKLFF

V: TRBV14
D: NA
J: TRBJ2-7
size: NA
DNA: TGTGCCAGCAGCCATCCGACAGGACTCTACGAGCAGTACTTC
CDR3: CASSHPTGLYEQYF

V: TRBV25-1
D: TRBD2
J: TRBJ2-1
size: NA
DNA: TGTGCCAGCAGTGAATCGACGGCACGGGGGGGGCTGAGTGGTGAGCAGTTCTTC
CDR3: CASSESTARGGLSGEQFF

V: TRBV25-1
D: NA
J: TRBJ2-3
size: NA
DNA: TGTGCCAGCAGTGAAGAGCCAGGGGTTTTCCCAGATACGCAGTATTTT
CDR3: CASSEEPGVFPDTQYF

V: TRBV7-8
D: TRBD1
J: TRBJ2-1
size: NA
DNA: TGTGCCAGCAGCTTACGGGACAGTGTATACAATGAGCAGTTCTTC
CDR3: CASSLRDSVYNEQFF

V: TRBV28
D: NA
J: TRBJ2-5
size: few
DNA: TGTGCCAGCTCGGCCCGGGGGACCCAGTACTTC
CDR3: CASSARGTQYF

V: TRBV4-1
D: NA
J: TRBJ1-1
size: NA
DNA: TGCGCCAGCAGCCAAGATTATACTGAAGCTTTCTTT
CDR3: CASSQDYTEAFF

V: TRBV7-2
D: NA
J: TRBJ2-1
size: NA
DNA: TGTGCCAGCAGCTTAGTGGGAGCTGGCTACAATGAGCAGTTCTTC
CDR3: CASSLVGAGYNEQFF

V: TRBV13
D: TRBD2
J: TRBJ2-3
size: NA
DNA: TGTGCCAGCAGCTCAGTTGGGGGGACTAGCGGAACAGATACGCAGTATTTT
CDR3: CASSSVGGTSGTDTQYF

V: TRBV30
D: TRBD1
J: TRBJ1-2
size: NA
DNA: TGTGCCTGGAGTTTATTTCAACAGGGGGGTGATGGCTACACCTTC
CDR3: CAWSLFQQGGDGYTF

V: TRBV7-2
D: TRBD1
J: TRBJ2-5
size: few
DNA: TGTGCCAGCAGCTGGGGACAGGCGGAGACCCAGTACTTC
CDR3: CASSWGQAETQYF

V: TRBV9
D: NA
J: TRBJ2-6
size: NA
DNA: TGTGCCAGCAGCCAGACGGACAGCTATTCGCGTGGGGCCAACGTCCTGACTTTC
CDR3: CASSQTDSYSRGANVLTF

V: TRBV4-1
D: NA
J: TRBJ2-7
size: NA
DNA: TGCGCCAGCAGCCAAGGGGGGGGCCTCCCCTACGAGCAGTACTTC
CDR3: CASSQGGGLPYEQYF